One sample yielded the 31 T cell receptor beta chains listed below, sequenced in a study of identical twins. TCRdb independently ran MiXCR on the 5' RACE reads; one entry per CDR3 protein. The table lists more than 650,000 distinct CDR3 sequences, roughly 6.2% of them singletons. The material sequenced was naive T cells sorted from blood. The source is a man between 18 and 29 years old in good health.

This clonotype was seen ten or more times. The V gene is TRBV7-3, the J gene TRBJ2-1; 12 bases agree with TRBD2. Per germline, CDR1 SGHTA and CDR2 FQGTGA. The CDR3 is 15 amino acids. V lost 2 bases to trimming and J lost 4 bases; unmatched junction nucleotides: 0. Written as DNA, the CDR3 is TGTGCCAGCAGCTTACTAGCGGGAGGGTACAATGAGCAGTTCTTC. Protein product: CASSLLAGGYNEQFF. Complete variable domain (other parts from reference TRBV7-3 and TRBJ2-1): GAGVSQTPSNKVTEKGKYVELRCDPISGHTALYWYRQSLGQGPEFLIYFQGTGAADDSGLPNDRFFAVRPEGSVSTLKIQRTERGDSAVYLCASSLLAGGYNEQFFGPGTRLTVL.

This clonotype was detected ten times or more. J is TRBJ2-7 and V is TRBV10-3, with D unclear. V dropped 2 bases and J dropped 3 bases, with 5 bases sitting between them. The CDR3 sequence is 12 residues long. Germline V gene lookup returns CDR1 ENHRY and CDR2 SYGVKD. CDR3 protein: CAISEQNYEQYF. CDR3 nucleotide sequence: TGTGCCATCAGTGAGCAGAACTACGAGCAGTACTTC.

This clonotype was recorded at least ten times. V and J are TRBV7-9 and TRBJ2-1; the match to TRBD1 covers 11 bases. This CDR3 has 17 residues. In germline, CDR1 is SEHNR, CDR2 FQNEAQ (reference sequence). V lost 5 bases to trimming and J lost 5 bases; unmatched junction nucleotides: 11. CDR3 loop: CASSPKLGQGVNNEQFF. The CDR3 nucleotides read TGTGCCAGCAGCCCGAAGTTGGGACAGGGGGTAAACAATGAGCAGTTCTTC.

In its sample, this clonotype was seen a few times. The chain links TRBV7-8 to TRBJ2-1, with TRBD2 matching 8 bases. CDR3 length: 17 amino acids. Germline V gives CDR1 SGHVS, CDR2 FQNEAQ. J was trimmed by 7 bases and V by 1 base; bases with no gene match: 12. The CDR3 is CASSLVGDGGRLNEQFF. As DNA, the CDR3 is TGTGCCAGCAGCTTAGTTGGGGATGGCGGGAGGTTAAATGAGCAGTTCTTC.

There are many counts of this clonotype. This sequence joins TRBV24-1 and TRBJ2-5, with 9 bases lining up with TRBD2. V shed 1 base, J shed 5 bases, and the junction held 4 bases outside the gene matches. The CDR3 runs to 15 residues. The V gene's germline CDR1 is KGHDR and CDR2 SFDVKD. The CDR3 DNA is TGTGCCACCAGTGATTTACCTAGCGGGATCGAGACCCAGTACTTC. Its protein product is CATSDLPSGIETQYF.

V is TRBV11-3 and J is TRBJ2-1; D unresolved. The length of the CDR3 is 13 residues. Germline CDR1 and CDR2: SGHNT and YENEEA. Trimming took 4 bases from V and 6 from J, leaving 10 bases between them. The CDR3 nucleotides read TGTGCCAGCAGCTCATCGACGGTCAATGAGCAGTTCTTC. Translation gives CASSSSTVNEQFF.

This clonotype came up many times. The chain links TRBV28 to TRBJ2-7, with D tentatively TRBD2 (5 bases). Trimming pared 5 bases from V and 3 bases from J, leaving 11 bases between. Germline-derived CDR1 and CDR2 are MDHEN and SYDVKM. CDR3 length: 13 amino acids. This chain's CDR3 is CASSDYADYEQYF. The CDR3 DNA reads as TGTGCCAGCAGTGACTACGCGGACTACGAGCAGTACTTC.

Ten or more counts support this clonotype. This sequence joins TRBV19 and TRBJ2-1, with D uncertain. CDR3 length: 11 residues. V dropped 2 bases and J dropped 7 bases, with 3 bases sitting between them. CDR1 LNHDA and CDR2 SQIVND come from the germline V gene (reference sequence). The CDR3 loop reads CASSISNEQFF. CDR3 nucleotide sequence: TGTGCCAGTAGTATATCGAATGAGCAGTTCTTC.

This clonotype was seen repeatedly, ten times or more. V usage is TRBV5-1 and J usage is TRBJ2-2, with TRBD2 matching 8 bases. Germline V lookup: CDR1 SGHRS, CDR2 YFSETQ. This CDR3 region has 20 residues. Trimming took 1 base from V and 0 from J; bases not matched to a gene: 14. CDR3 protein: CASSLYKLAGNRPNTGELFF. The CDR3 coding sequence is TGCGCCAGCAGCTTGTATAAATTAGCGGGAAACCGTCCGAACACCGGGGAGCTGTTTTTT.

This clonotype appeared many times. This chain uses TRBV4-1 with TRBJ2-5; possibly TRBD1 for D (5 bases). The V gene lost 0 bases and the J gene lost 2 bases, with 7 bases spanning the gap. This CDR3 spans 14 amino acids. Germline values: CDR1 MGHRA, CDR2 YSYEKL. The CDR3 sequence is CASSQETAQETQYF. As DNA, the CDR3 is TGCGCCAGCAGCCAAGAGACAGCTCAAGAGACCCAGTACTTC.

This clonotype was recorded many times. J is TRBJ2-1 and V is TRBV12-5, with a tentative D call TRBD2 (5 bases). Trimming left V 1 base short and J 4 bases short, with 20 bases between. CDR1 and CDR2 from the germline V gene are LGHNT and FRNRAP. The CDR3 runs to 18 residues. In nucleotides, the CDR3 is TGTGCTAGTGGTTTGGCACCGAGCGGAGGTACCGAATACAATGAGCAGTTCTTC. Its protein is CASGLAPSGGTEYNEQFF. The full variable domain, completed using reference TRBV12-5 and TRBJ2-1, is DARVTQTPRHKVTEMGQEVTMRCQPILGHNTVFWYRQTMMQGLELLAYFRNRAPLDDSGMPKDRFSAEMPDATLATLKIQPSEPRDSAVYFCASGLAPSGGTEYNEQFFGPGTRLTVL.

Notes on this clonotype: An end of the junction differs from the germline gene, which may be a read error. The V gene is TRBV4-1, the J gene TRBJ2-3; D is possibly TRBD1 (5 bases). The length of the CDR3 is 16 residues. CDR1 MGHRA and CDR2 YSYEKL come from the germline V gene. CDR3 bases: TGCGCCAGCAGCCAAGACAGGGTAGGAAGCACAGATTCGCAGTATTTT. Protein: CASSQDRVGSTDSQYF.

This clonotype was seen only a few times. J is TRBJ2-6 and V is TRBV7-9; D ambiguous. V was shortened by 1 base and J by 2 bases, with 3 bases between the two germline ends. The CDR3 extends over 14 amino acids. Germline assignment: CDR1 SEHNR and CDR2 FQNEAQ (reference sequence). Here the CDR3 reads CASSLETGANVLTF. The CDR3 DNA reads as TGTGCCAGCAGCTTAGAGACTGGGGCCAACGTCCTGACTTTC.

This clonotype was counted ten times or more. The chain has TRBV20-1 and TRBJ1-4, with D unresolved. Trimming left V 1 base short and J 7 bases short, with 13 bases between. The CDR3 runs 14 residues. Germline assignment: CDR1 DFQATT and CDR2 SNEGSKA (reference sequence). DNA of the CDR3: TGCAGTGCTAGAGGCCCCGGAAGCGGTGAAAAACTGTTTTTT. Its translation is CSARGPGSGEKLFF.

This clonotype was detected many times. The chain combines TRBV12-3 or TRBV12-4 with TRBJ1-3; D call uncertain. The CDR3 covers 13 residues. The V end lost 6 bases, the J end lost 0 bases, and 6 bases lay between the germline ends. The CDR3 protein is CASSPLSGNTIYF. CDR3 nucleotides: TGTGCCAGCAGCCCCCTCTCTGGAAACACCATATATTTT.

This clonotype was seen at least ten times. The rearrangement uses TRBV10-1 and TRBJ1-1; TRBD1 matches 7 bases. The CDR3 contains 16 residues. CDR1 and CDR2 from the germline V gene are WNHNN and SYGVQD (reference sequence). V shed 2 bases, J shed 2 bases, and the junction held 8 bases outside the gene matches. The CDR3 sequence: CASSETTGVKNTEAFF. The CDR3 DNA is TGCGCCAGCAGTGAGACTACAGGGGTAAAAAACACTGAAGCTTTCTTT.

This clonotype has ten or more counts. This chain uses TRBV15 with TRBJ2-1, with 14 bases lining up with TRBD2. This CDR3 region has 15 residues. Germline V lookup: CDR1 LNHNV, CDR2 YYDKDF (reference sequence). The trim removed 6 bases at V and 6 bases at J, leaving 4 bases unmatched. In nucleotides, the CDR3 is TGTGCCACCAGGCCGACTAGCGGGAGGGTCAATGAGCAGTTCTTC. Translated, it gives CATRPTSGRVNEQFF.

This clonotype was observed at least ten times. V and J are TRBV29-1 and TRBJ2-7; maybe TRBD2 (5 bases). CDR1 SQVTM and CDR2 ANQGSEA come from the germline V gene. The CDR3 sequence is 12 residues long. The V end lost 5 bases, the J end lost 2 bases, and 10 bases lay between the germline ends. The CDR3: CSVSEGTYEQYF. As DNA, the CDR3 is TGCAGCGTTTCCGAGGGAACCTACGAGCAGTACTTC.

This clonotype was observed a handful of times. The gene calls are TRBV9 and TRBJ1-3; the match to TRBD1 covers 8 bases. With V trimmed by 3 bases and J by 2 bases, 4 bases remained unmatched. The CDR3 extends over 15 amino acids. Per germline, CDR1 SGDLS and CDR2 YYNGEE. The CDR3: CASSAQGVTGNTIYF. DNA for the CDR3: TGTGCCAGCAGCGCACAGGGGGTAACTGGAAACACCATATATTTT.

The table lists this clonotype with a few counts. The genes are TRBV19 and TRBJ2-1; 8 bases are a match to TRBD1. CDR1 is LNHDA and CDR2 is SQIVND in the germline V gene (reference sequence). J lost 4 bases, V lost 8 bases, and 4 bases had no gene match. The CDR3 is made up of 13 amino acids. The DNA of the CDR3 is TGTGCCAGTGGCAGGGGGCTGTACAATGAGCAGTTCTTC. Translated: CASGRGLYNEQFF. Using reference TRBV19 and TRBJ2-1 for the parts outside the CDR3, the full variable domain is DGGITQSPKYLFRKEGQNVTLSCEQNLNHDAMYWYRQDPGQGLRLIYYSQIVNDFQKGDIAEGYSVSREKKESFPLTVTSAQKNPTAFYLCASGRGLYNEQFFGPGTRLTVL.

This clonotype was picked up many times. The V and J genes are TRBV4-1 and TRBJ2-1, with 11 bases that match TRBD2. Trimming at V came to 1 base and at J to 8 bases, leaving 13 bases not matched to a gene. Per the germline V gene, CDR1 is MGHRA and CDR2 is YSYEKL. This CDR3 has 18 amino acids. As DNA, the CDR3 is TGCGCCAGCAGCCAAGTTGACCCTAAGGTAGCGGGAGGGGATGAGCAGTTCTTC. Protein: CASSQVDPKVAGGDEQFF.

At least ten counts were recorded for this clonotype. The rearrangement links TRBV29-1 to TRBJ2-7, with D unresolved. The CDR3 runs 11 residues. The V end was cut by 4 bases, the J end by 2 bases, with 6 bases between. CDR1 is SQVTM, CDR2 ANQGSEA, per germline. CDR3 residues: CSVGTAYEQYF. As DNA, the CDR3 is TGCAGCGTTGGGACGGCCTACGAGCAGTACTTC.

This clonotype was picked up a small number of times. V usage is TRBV12-3 or TRBV12-4 and J usage is TRBJ2-3; 10 bases map to TRBD2. CDR3 length: 16 amino acids. V was clipped by 5 bases and J by 2 bases; unmatched bases: 7. The CDR3 reads CASSPRSGGFTDTQYF. In DNA, the CDR3 is TGTGCCAGCAGTCCACGTAGCGGGGGGTTCACAGATACGCAGTATTTT.

This clonotype has just a few counts. The chain is built from TRBV5-5 and TRBJ2-7, with 8 bases fitting TRBD2. V lost 0 bases to trimming and J lost 0 bases; unmatched junction nucleotides: 8. From germline, CDR1 is SGHKS and CDR2 YYEKEE (reference sequence). The CDR3 consists of 17 residues. For the CDR3, the DNA is TGTGCCAGCAGCTTGGCGGTGGTTAGCGGGGTCTCCTACGAGCAGTACGTC. As protein: CASSLAVVSGVSYEQYV.

This clonotype was picked up many times. This chain links TRBV20-1 with TRBJ1-4; the D is unclear. This CDR3 contains 12 residues. Trimming left V 3 bases short and J 8 bases short, with 10 bases between. In germline, CDR1 is DFQATT, CDR2 SNEGSKA (reference sequence). The CDR3 is CSASVGVEKLFF. CDR3 in DNA: TGCAGTGCTAGCGTCGGGGTGGAAAAACTGTTTTTT.

The rearrangement joins TRBV12-3 or TRBV12-4 to TRBJ1-5; D perhaps matches TRBD1 (6 bases). The CDR3 is 16 amino acids. V lost 5 bases and J lost 2, with 16 bases in between. For the CDR3, the DNA is TGTGCCAGCAGTAGACAGGCCCAAGGTGGCAATCAGCCCCAGCATTTT. Translating gives CASSRQAQGGNQPQHF.

The rearrangement links TRBV10-2 to TRBJ2-7; 9 bases are a match to TRBD1. The J segment lost 5 bases and the V segment lost 6 bases, leaving 8 bases of the junction unmatched. The CDR3 covers 14 residues. Germline V gene lookup returns CDR1 WSHSY and CDR2 SAAADI. CDR3: CASRSRDRAHEQYV. The DNA for the CDR3 is TGCGCCAGCAGGTCCCGGGACAGGGCACACGAGCAGTACGTC.

The chain joins TRBV20-1 to TRBJ2-1; 8 bases fit TRBD1. The J segment lost 2 bases and the V segment lost 6 bases, leaving 6 bases of the junction unmatched. CDR3 length: 14 residues. CDR1 is DFQATT, CDR2 SNEGSKA, per germline (reference sequence). The CDR3: CSAVGQGTYNEQFF. As DNA, the CDR3 is TGCAGTGCCGTAGGACAGGGTACCTACAATGAGCAGTTCTTC.

V is TRBV6-5 and J is TRBJ2-5; D gene unclear. Trimming removed 2 bases at V and 7 bases at J, with 14 bases between. Germline assignment: CDR1 MNHEY and CDR2 SVGAGI. CDR3 length: 14 residues. CDR3 DNA: TGTGCCAGCAGTTACGACCAATGGAGTGGGACCCAGTACTTC. Protein: CASSYDQWSGTQYF.

This clonotype was seen at least ten times. This chain uses TRBV29-1 with TRBJ2-1; a possible D gene is TRBD2 (6 bases). CDR1 and CDR2 (germline): SQVTM, ANQGSEA. This CDR3 spans 14 amino acids. The V end lost 6 bases, the J end lost 6 bases, and 18 bases lay between the germline ends. CDR3 loop: CSVHRWGTRNEQFF. Here the CDR3 DNA reads TGCAGCGTCCACCGTTGGGGGACTCGCAATGAGCAGTTCTTC.

This clonotype was recorded many times. The chain links TRBV27 to TRBJ2-1, with TRBD2 matching 9 bases. Germline CDR1 MNHEY, CDR2 SMNVEV (reference sequence). The CDR3 is made up of 16 amino acids. V dropped 5 bases and J dropped 6; count of bases not matched to a gene: 11. For the CDR3, the DNA is TGTGCCAGCAGTGCGAGTGTAGCGGGAGAGTCCAATGAGCAGTTCTTC. Protein product: CASSASVAGESNEQFF.